This is a list of T cell receptor beta chains from one sample in a study of molecular identifiers for immune sequencing clone quantification. Via MiXCR, TCRdb re-called the PCR reads, giving one row per CDR3 protein. The sample carries tens of thousands of distinct CDR3 sequences, approximately 21% recorded once. Input material: naive CD8+ T cells from blood, with Jurkat cell RNA spiked in. The origin of the receptors is a human donor in good health. Some libraries in this study had Jurkat cell RNA spiked in. CDR3s include the opening cysteine and the closing phenylalanine or tryptophan. D genes are given only for firm matches. Clone size is given for some rows only: seen once, a few or many times, or a class if the clone is expanded.

V gene	clone size	D gene	J gene	CDR3 protein	CDR3 DNA
TRBV27	many	-	TRBJ2-2	CASSEGGTGELFF	TGTGCCAGCAGTGAGGGGGGGACCGGGGAGCTGTTTTTT
TRBV20-1	many	-	TRBJ2-3	CSAVVEALTDTQYF	TGCAGTGCGGTAGTCGAGGCCCTAACAGATACGCAGTATTTT
TRBV6-1	many	TRBD2	TRBJ2-2	CASSEDLGLVSVGELFF	TGTGCCAGCAGTGAAGATTTGGGACTAGTTTCGGTCGGGGAGCTGTTTTTT
TRBV12-3/TRBV12-4	-	TRBD1	TRBJ2-6	CASRLDRAGANVLTF	TGTGCCAGCAGGCTTGACAGGGCCGGGGCCAACGTCCTGACTTTC
TRBV7-9	many	TRBD2	TRBJ2-5	CASSLAAGSGRKTQYF	TGTGCCAGCAGCTTAGCCGCCGGGAGCGGGAGGAAGACCCAGTACTTC
TRBV7-2	many	-	TRBJ1-5	CASSGTTVSNQPQHF	TGTGCCAGCAGCGGGACGACAGTTAGCAATCAGCCCCAGCATTTT
TRBV13	many	-	TRBJ2-5	CASSPTGEFAQETQYF	TGTGCCAGCAGCCCGACGGGGGAGTTCGCACAAGAGACCCAGTACTTC
TRBV28	many	-	TRBJ1-5	CASSSLAGYQPQHF	TGTGCCAGCAGTTCCTTGGCAGGCTATCAGCCCCAGCATTTT
TRBV12-3/TRBV12-4	many	-	TRBJ2-3	CASSLDRHLRPTDTQYF	TGTGCCAGCAGTCTGGATAGGCATCTAAGGCCCACAGATACGCAGTATTTT
TRBV4-1	many	-	TRBJ2-7	CASSPAGIEQYF	TGCGCCAGCAGCCCTGCAGGGATCGAGCAGTACTTC
TRBV6-2/TRBV6-3	-	-	TRBJ2-1	CASSYSQGRPSYNEQFF	TGTGCCAGCAGTTACTCCCAGGGGAGGCCTTCCTACAATGAGCAGTTCTTC
TRBV4-1	many	TRBD2	TRBJ2-1	CASSLAVSGVYNEQFF	TGCGCCAGCAGCCTGGCGGTTAGCGGGGTGTACAATGAGCAGTTCTTC
TRBV6-2/TRBV6-3	many	-	TRBJ1-1	CASSYQRDSAWDTEAFF	TGTGCCAGCAGTTATCAGCGGGACTCGGCGTGGGACACTGAAGCTTTCTTT
TRBV28	medium-sized	-	TRBJ1-5	CASSLPWPDKDNQPQHF	TGTGCCAGCAGTTTGCCCTGGCCAGACAAAGACAATCAGCCCCAGCATTTT
TRBV2	-	-	TRBJ2-7	CASTGGGGSYEQYF	TGTGCCAGCACCGGCGGGGGCGGCTCCTACGAGCAGTACTTC
TRBV6-2/TRBV6-3	many	-	TRBJ1-5	CASSLRGNQPQHF	TGTGCCAGCAGTCTACGGGGAAATCAGCCCCAGCATTTT
TRBV7-9	many	-	TRBJ1-4	CASSLKGLGEKLFF	TGTGCCAGCAGCTTAAAGGGGCTGGGTGAAAAACTGTTTTTT
TRBV20-1	many	TRBD1	TRBJ2-3	CSARLRDRGHTQYF	TGCAGTGCTAGACTCCGGGACAGGGGGCATACGCAGTATTTT
TRBV12-3/TRBV12-4	many	TRBD2	TRBJ2-3	CASSSTFLGLGHTDTQYF	TGTGCCAGCAGTTCCACCTTTCTGGGACTAGGCCACACAGATACGCAGTATTTT
TRBV11-2	many	TRBD2	TRBJ2-1	CASSSGGGVYNEQFF	TGTGCCAGCAGCAGTGGCGGGGGGGTTTACAATGAGCAGTTCTTC
TRBV28	many	-	TRBJ2-7	CATRKTSSHEQYF	TGTGCCACCCGAAAAACCAGTAGCCACGAGCAGTACTTC
TRBV14	-	-	TRBJ2-7	CASSQVLSGEQYF	TGTGCCAGCAGCCAAGTTCTCAGCGGGGAGCAGTACTTC
TRBV4-3	many	-	TRBJ2-2	CASSQDDPRVRNTGELFF	TGCGCCAGCAGCCAAGATGACCCCCGGGTACGGAACACCGGGGAGCTGTTTTTT
TRBV3-1	many	-	TRBJ1-1	CASSQDYENTEAFF	TGTGCCAGCAGCCAAGATTACGAGAACACTGAAGCTTTCTTT
TRBV30	many	-	TRBJ2-2	CAWRAWGAGELFF	TGTGCCTGGAGAGCTTGGGGCGCCGGGGAGCTGTTTTTT
TRBV28	many	TRBD1	TRBJ1-1	CASSLVSRGVTEAFF	TGTGCCAGCAGTTTAGTGTCCAGGGGGGTGACTGAAGCTTTCTTT
TRBV12-3/TRBV12-4	many	TRBD2	TRBJ2-3	CASSSLLRGTSGGAVTDTQYF	TGTGCCAGCAGTTCCCTCCTTCGCGGGACTAGCGGGGGGGCCGTGACAGATACGCAGTATTTT